These 24 T cell receptor beta chains share one sample of origin, sequenced in a study of blood T cell repertoires in COVID-19. TCRdb keeps only in-frame clones here, not all; method: immunoSEQ multiplex PCR. This sample has 200,000 to 250,000 clones, with 83% found just once. Source material: PBMCs or T cells enriched from blood (not recorded which). The receptors stem from a woman in her fifties or sixties who had been exposed to COVID-19.

V is TRBV6-5 and J is TRBJ1-2; D may be TRBD1 (6 bases). CDR1 and CDR2 (germline): MNHEY, SVGAGI. V dropped 0 bases and J dropped 4 bases, with 15 bases sitting between them. CDR3 length equals 16 residues. The CDR3 here is CASSYSGGPLGYGYTF. The CDR3, as DNA: TGTGCCAGCAGTTACTCGGGGGGGCCCTTGGGCTATGGCTACACCTTC.

J is TRBJ1-6 and V is TRBV5-4; 7 bases are a match to TRBD1. CDR3 size: 15 residues. From germline, CDR1 is SGHNT and CDR2 YYREEE (reference sequence). The V and J ends lost 3 bases and 1 base, in that order; junction bases with no gene match: 1. The CDR3 protein is CASSSQGSYNSPLHF. The CDR3 nucleotides are TGTGCCAGCAGCTCACAGGGGTCCTATAATTCACCCCTCCACTTT.

V and J are TRBV28 and TRBJ1-1; the match to TRBD1 covers 7 bases. V shed 6 bases and J 8 bases; nucleotides not matched to a gene: 6. Germline CDR1 MDHEN, CDR2 SYDVKM. This CDR3 spans 12 amino acids. The CDR3 loop reads CASSRGTVEAFF. For the CDR3, the DNA is TGTGCCAGCAGCCGCGGGACAGTCGAAGCTTTCTTT.

The chain employs TRBV5-1 and TRBJ2-1; a possible D gene is TRBD2 (5 bases). Germline CDR1 and CDR2: SGHRS and YFSETQ. Trimming pared 0 bases from V and 6 bases from J, leaving 10 bases between. The CDR3 is 14 amino acids. CDR3 loop: CASSLGRGSNEQFF. The DNA for the CDR3 is TGCGCCAGCAGCTTGGGGCGAGGGAGCAATGAGCAGTTCTTC.

J is TRBJ2-7 and V is TRBV5-6, with D possibly TRBD1 on 6 matching bases. V lost 2 bases, J lost 3 bases, and 12 bases lay in between. Germline CDR1 is SGHDT and CDR2 is YYEEEE. The CDR3 sequence is 14 residues long. CDR3 DNA: TGTGCCAGCAGCTTAGACCGGGACATCTACGAGCAGTACTTC. Protein product: CASSLDRDIYEQYF.

The V gene is TRBV5-5, the J gene TRBJ1-2; D is possibly TRBD1 (5 bases). This CDR3 has 14 residues. The germline V and J ends were trimmed by 0 bases and 6 bases, with 12 bases remaining between them. The germline CDR1 and CDR2 sequences are SGHKS and YYEKEE (reference sequence). CDR3: CASSLAWGGDGYTF. In DNA form, the CDR3 reads TGTGCCAGCAGCTTGGCCTGGGGGGGTGATGGCTACACCTTC.

This rearrangement joins TRBV5-1 to TRBJ2-3; 7 bases agree with TRBD1. The trim removed 1 base at V and 4 bases at J, leaving 6 bases unmatched. This CDR3 comprises 15 residues. Germline-derived CDR1 and CDR2 are SGHRS and YFSETQ. The CDR3 coding sequence is TGCGCCAGCAGCTTGAGGGACAGTGCCCCAGATACGCAGTATTTT. It yields the protein CASSLRDSAPDTQYF. The full variable domain, in which reference TRBV5-1 and TRBJ2-3 provide the parts outside the CDR3, is KAGVTQTPRYLIKTRGQQVTLSCSPISGHRSVSWYQQTPGQGLQFLFEYFSETQRNKGNFPGRFSGRQFSNSRSEMNVSTLELGDSALYLCASSLRDSAPDTQYFGPGTRLTVL.

The chain employs TRBV4-3 and TRBJ1-2, with unresolved D. Germline V CDR1 and CDR2: LGHNA, YSLEER. Trimming took 0 bases from V and 3 from J, leaving 5 bases between them. This CDR3 comprises 13 residues. The CDR3 loop is CASSQDRDYGYTF. The DNA of the CDR3 is TGCGCCAGCAGCCAAGATCGGGACTATGGCTACACCTTC.

The rearrangement links TRBV10-1 to TRBJ2-3, with 13 bases matching TRBD2. The CDR3 covers 16 residues. V was clipped by 4 bases and J by 1 base; unmatched bases: 2. Germline V lookup: CDR1 WNHNN, CDR2 SYGVQD (reference sequence). The CDR3, as DNA: TGCGCCAGCAGTGCGGGACTAGCGGGGCGCACAGATACGCAGTATTTT. Protein sequence: CASSAGLAGRTDTQYF.

The V call is TRBV30, the J call TRBJ1-1; no definite D call. CDR1 is GTSNPN, CDR2 SVGIG, per germline (reference sequence). The CDR3 consists of 14 residues. Trimming took off 0 bases at V and 5 bases at J, with 13 bases between the two ends. CDR3 sequence: CAWSVARGRTEAFF. In DNA, the CDR3 is TGTGCCTGGAGTGTAGCCAGAGGGAGAACTGAAGCTTTCTTT.

In this sample, this clone turned up once. The CDR3 DNA follows: TGTGCCACCCGACAGATAGCAACCGGGGAGCTGTTTTTT. Translation gives CATRQIATGELFF. The V and J genes are TRBV19 and TRBJ2-2; the D gene is possibly TRBD1 (5 bases). Germline values: CDR1 LNHDA, CDR2 SQIVND (reference sequence). Between the trimmed V and J ends, which lost 10 bases and 5 bases, there was a span of 14 bases. This CDR3 has 13 residues.

The DNA of the CDR3 is TGTGCCAGCAGCTCCGGGATATACAATGAGCAGTTCTTC. Translation gives CASSSGIYNEQFF. J is TRBJ2-1 and V is TRBV7-3; maybe TRBD2 (5 bases). The V gene lost 4 bases and the J gene lost 4 bases, with 8 bases spanning the gap. This CDR3 has 13 residues. Per germline, CDR1 SGHTA and CDR2 FQGTGA.

This chain uses TRBV19 with TRBJ1-5, with 8 bases matching TRBD1. From germline, CDR1 is LNHDA and CDR2 SQIVND (reference sequence). The CDR3 loop spans 15 amino acids. V lost 2 bases to trimming and J lost 11 bases; unmatched junction nucleotides: 11. This CDR3 reads CASSIRGTGPLTQHF. CDR3 coding DNA: TGTGCCAGTAGTATACGGGGGACAGGCCCTTTGACCCAGCATTTT.

This clone was seen many times. The chain combines TRBV2 with TRBJ2-1; 11 nucleotides line up with TRBD2. This CDR3 spans 18 amino acids. CDR1 and CDR2 from the germline V gene are SNHLY and FYNNEI. V lost 2 bases, J lost 7 bases, and 13 bases stayed unmatched. DNA of the CDR3: TGTGCCAGCAGTGAAAAGATTAGCGGGGGGGCCAAACGGAATGAGCAGTTCTTC. Protein: CASSEKISGGAKRNEQFF.

CDR3 in amino acids: CASSLGTGQGNEKLFF. CDR3 DNA sequence: TGCGCCAGCAGCTTGGGAACGGGACAGGGTAATGAAAAACTGTTTTTT. This rearrangement joins TRBV5-1 to TRBJ1-4, with 9 positions matching TRBD1. This CDR3 contains 16 residues. Unmatched junction bases numbered 4, after V lost 0 bases and J lost 4 bases. Germline V gene lookup returns CDR1 SGHRS and CDR2 YFSETQ. Together with reference TRBV5-1 and TRBJ1-4, the CDR3 gives the full variable domain: KAGVTQTPRYLIKTRGQQVTLSCSPISGHRSVSWYQQTPGQGLQFLFEYFSETQRNKGNFPGRFSGRQFSNSRSEMNVSTLELGDSALYLCASSLGTGQGNEKLFFGSGTQLSVL.

The V gene is TRBV7-2, the J gene TRBJ1-4, with TRBD1 matching 7 bases. The CDR3 loop spans 18 amino acids. J gave up 1 base and V 2 bases, and 10 bases lay outside the gene matches. The germline gives CDR1 SGHTA, CDR2 FQGNSA. The CDR3 nucleotides read TGTGCCAGCAGCTTATCAAGACAGGGTTGGGGAACTAATGAAAAACTGTTTTTT. Translation gives CASSLSRQGWGTNEKLFF. Looking up the rest from reference TRBV7-2 and TRBJ1-4 gives the full variable domain: GAGVSQSPSNKVTEKGKDVELRCDPISGHTALYWYRQSLGQGLEFLIYFQGNSAPDKSGLPSDRFSAERTGGSVSTLTIQRTQQEDSAVYLCASSLSRQGWGTNEKLFFGSGTQLSVL.

The rearrangement links TRBV2 to TRBJ1-1, with TRBD1 identical over 7 bases. There are 15 residues in the CDR3. The J segment lost 1 base and the V segment lost 6 bases, leaving 8 bases of the junction unmatched. Germline lookup yields CDR1 SNHLY and CDR2 FYNNEI. The CDR3, as DNA: TGTGCCAGCAGCTTAAAAGGGGGCGCGAACACTGAAGCTTTCTTT. Amino acid sequence: CASSLKGGANTEAFF.

V gene TRBV7-2 combines with J gene TRBJ2-3; 9 bases fit TRBD2. Germline trimming cut 5 bases from V and 5 bases from J; bases unmatched to any gene: 11. Per germline, CDR1 SGHTA and CDR2 FQGNSA. This CDR3 is built from 16 residues. CDR3 DNA sequence: TGTGCCAGCAGCCCCCATGTAGCGGGGGCCCGAGATACGCAGTATTTT. This gives the protein CASSPHVAGARDTQYF.

This chain connects TRBV13 to TRBJ2-1; TRBD2 aligns across 11 bases. V gave up 5 bases and J gave up 1 base; unmatched junction bases: 13. CDR1 and CDR2 from the germline V gene are PRHDT and FYEKMQ (reference sequence). The CDR3 runs 19 residues. The CDR3: CASSVLGLAGRWSYNEQFF. The CDR3, as DNA: TGTGCCAGCAGCGTTTTAGGACTAGCGGGTAGATGGTCCTACAATGAGCAGTTCTTC. Complete variable domain (other parts from reference TRBV13 and TRBJ2-1): AAGVIQSPRHLIKEKRETATLKCYPIPRHDTVYWYQQGPGQDPQFLISFYEKMQSDKGSIPDRFSAQQFSDYHSELNMSSLELGDSALYFCASSVLGLAGRWSYNEQFFGPGTRLTVL.

This clone was seen once. The V and J genes are TRBV25-1 and TRBJ2-7, with 9 bases matching TRBD1. CDR3 size: 15 residues. Losses at the gene ends were 2 bases for V and 3 bases for J; bases not matched to a gene: 5. Germline assignment: CDR1 MGHDK and CDR2 SYGVNS. The CDR3 coding sequence is TGTGCCAGCAGTGAACCTGGGGACAGGGTCTACGAGCAGTACTTC. Its protein product is CASSEPGDRVYEQYF.

The chain has TRBV2 and TRBJ1-1; D ambiguous. Trimming cost V 1 base and J 3 bases, with 6 bases left between them. This CDR3 has 13 amino acids. Germline V gives CDR1 SNHLY, CDR2 FYNNEI. The CDR3 DNA is TGTGCCAGCAGTGAAGGAGTTTACACTGAAGCTTTCTTT. Translated, it gives CASSEGVYTEAFF. Drawing the rest from reference TRBV2 and TRBJ1-1, the complete variable domain is EPEVTQTPSHQVTQMGQEVILRCVPISNHLYFYWYRQILGQKVEFLVSFYNNEISEKSEIFDDQFSVERPDGSNFTLKIRSTKLEDSAMYFCASSEGVYTEAFFGQGTRLTVV.

The chain links TRBV3-1 (or the pseudogene TRBV3-2) to TRBJ2-5; 7 bases match TRBD2. The CDR3 covers 16 residues. CDR1 LGHDT and CDR2 YNNKEL come from the germline V gene (reference sequence). The J segment lost 1 base and the V segment lost 1 base, leaving 6 bases of the junction unmatched. The CDR3 DNA sequence: TGTGCCAGCAGCCAAGTTTGGGGGGGGTTCCAAGAGACCCAGTACTTC. It encodes CASSQVWGGFQETQYF.

V is TRBV3-1 (or the pseudogene TRBV3-2) and J is TRBJ1-4; D is perhaps TRBD1 (6 bases). The V gene's germline CDR1 is LGHDT and CDR2 YNNKEL (reference sequence). The CDR3 loop spans 15 amino acids. The V and J ends lost 5 bases and 8 bases respectively, with 18 bases between them. CDR3 sequence (DNA): TGTGCCAGCAGCAAGAGGGGAGGGGGTAGCGAAAAACTGTTTTTT. It translates to CASSKRGGGSEKLFF.

The chain employs TRBV28 and TRBJ1-5, with D perhaps matching TRBD1 (6 bases). Germline V gives CDR1 MDHEN, CDR2 SYDVKM. The CDR3 loop spans 15 amino acids. V lost 5 bases to trimming and J lost 6 bases, with 17 bases between them. CDR3 protein: CASSVPQGGSQPQHF. The DNA of the CDR3 is TGTGCCAGCAGTGTCCCACAGGGAGGGAGTCAGCCCCAGCATTTT.